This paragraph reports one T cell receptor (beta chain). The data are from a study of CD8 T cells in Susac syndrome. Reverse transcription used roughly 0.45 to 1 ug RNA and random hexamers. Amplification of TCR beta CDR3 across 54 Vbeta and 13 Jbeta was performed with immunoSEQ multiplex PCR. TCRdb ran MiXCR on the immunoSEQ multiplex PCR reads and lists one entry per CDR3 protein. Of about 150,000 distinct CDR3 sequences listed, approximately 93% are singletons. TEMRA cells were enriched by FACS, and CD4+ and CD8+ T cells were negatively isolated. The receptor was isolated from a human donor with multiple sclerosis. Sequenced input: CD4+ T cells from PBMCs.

The CDR3 DNA is TGTGCCAGCCTTAGGGACAGTAGCAATCAGCCCCAGCATTTT. Translation gives CASLRDSSNQPQHF. This chain connects TRBV6-8 to TRBJ1-5, with 7 nucleotides matching TRBD1. V lost 8 bases and J lost 0; bases outside the gene matches: 4. Germline V CDR1 and CDR2: MNHGY, SAAAGT. This CDR3 has 14 residues.